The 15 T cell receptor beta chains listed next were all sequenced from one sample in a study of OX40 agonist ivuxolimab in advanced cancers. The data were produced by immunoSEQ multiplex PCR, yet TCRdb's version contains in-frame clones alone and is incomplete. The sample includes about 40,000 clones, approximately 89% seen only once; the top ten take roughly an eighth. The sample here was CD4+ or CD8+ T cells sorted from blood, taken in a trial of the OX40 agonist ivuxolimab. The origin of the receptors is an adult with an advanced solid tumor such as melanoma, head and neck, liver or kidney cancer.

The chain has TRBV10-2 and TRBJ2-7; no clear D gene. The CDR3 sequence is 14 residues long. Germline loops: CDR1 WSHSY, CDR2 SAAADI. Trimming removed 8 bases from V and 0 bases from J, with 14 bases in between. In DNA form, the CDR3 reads TGCGCCAGCCTTTCGGTCCAGAGCTCCTACGAGCAGTACTTC. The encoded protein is CASLSVQSSYEQYF.

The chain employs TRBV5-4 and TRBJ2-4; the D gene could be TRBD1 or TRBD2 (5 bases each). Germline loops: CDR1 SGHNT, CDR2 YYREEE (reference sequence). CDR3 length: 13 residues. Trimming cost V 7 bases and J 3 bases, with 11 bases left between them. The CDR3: CASGDHFKNIQYF. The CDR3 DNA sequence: TGTGCCAGCGGGGACCATTTCAAAAACATTCAGTACTTC.

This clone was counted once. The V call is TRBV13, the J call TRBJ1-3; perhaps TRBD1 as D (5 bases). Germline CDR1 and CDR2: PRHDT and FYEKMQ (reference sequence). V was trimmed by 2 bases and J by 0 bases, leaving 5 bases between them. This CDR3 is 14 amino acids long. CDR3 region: CASSLRGSGNTIYF. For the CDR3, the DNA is TGTGCCAGCAGCTTAAGGGGCTCTGGAAACACCATATATTTT.

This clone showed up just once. In nucleotides, the CDR3 is TGTGCCAGCAGCGTCGGGACGGATGGAAACACCATATATTTT. Translated, it gives CASSVGTDGNTIYF. The chain is built from TRBV9 and TRBJ1-3, with D perhaps TRBD1 (5 bases). Germline V lookup: CDR1 SGDLS, CDR2 YYNGEE. Trimming removed 2 bases from V and 3 bases from J, with 9 bases in between. This CDR3 contains 14 residues.

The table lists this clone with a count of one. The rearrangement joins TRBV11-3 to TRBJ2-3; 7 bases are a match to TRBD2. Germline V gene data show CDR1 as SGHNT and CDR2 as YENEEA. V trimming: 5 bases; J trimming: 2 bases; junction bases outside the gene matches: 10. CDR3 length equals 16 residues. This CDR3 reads CASSPGGWGATDTQYF. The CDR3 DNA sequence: TGTGCCAGCAGCCCCGGGGGGTGGGGAGCCACAGATACGCAGTATTTT.

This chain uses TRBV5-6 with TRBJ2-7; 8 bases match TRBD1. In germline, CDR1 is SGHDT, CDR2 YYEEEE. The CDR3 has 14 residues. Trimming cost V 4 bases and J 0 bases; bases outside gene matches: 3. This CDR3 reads CASSGGQVSYEQYF. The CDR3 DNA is TGTGCCAGCAGCGGGGGACAGGTCTCCTACGAGCAGTACTTC. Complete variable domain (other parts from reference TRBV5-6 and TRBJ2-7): DAGVTQSPTHLIKTRGQQVTLRCSPKSGHDTVSWYQQALGQGPQFIFQYYEEEERQRGNFPDRFSGHQFPNYSSELNVNALLLGDSALYLCASSGGQVSYEQYFGPGTRLTVT.

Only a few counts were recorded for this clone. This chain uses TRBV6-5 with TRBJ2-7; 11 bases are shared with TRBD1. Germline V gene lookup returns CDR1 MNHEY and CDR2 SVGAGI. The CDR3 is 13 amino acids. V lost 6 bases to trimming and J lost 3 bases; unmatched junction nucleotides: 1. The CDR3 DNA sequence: TGTGCCAGCAGGGGACAGGGGGTCTACGAGCAGTACTTC. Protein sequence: CASRGQGVYEQYF.

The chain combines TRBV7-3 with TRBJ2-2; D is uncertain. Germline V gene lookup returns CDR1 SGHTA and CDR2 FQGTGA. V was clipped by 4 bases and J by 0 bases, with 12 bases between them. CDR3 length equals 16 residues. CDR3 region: CASSSGPYTNTGELFF. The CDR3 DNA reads TGTGCCAGCAGCTCGGGCCCCTATACGAACACCGGGGAGCTGTTTTTT.

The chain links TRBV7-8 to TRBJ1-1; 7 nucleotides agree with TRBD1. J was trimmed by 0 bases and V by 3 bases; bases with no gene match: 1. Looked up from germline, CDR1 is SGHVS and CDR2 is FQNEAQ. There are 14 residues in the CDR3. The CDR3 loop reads CASSLGQMNTEAFF. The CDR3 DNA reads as TGTGCCAGCAGCTTGGGACAGATGAACACTGAAGCTTTCTTT.

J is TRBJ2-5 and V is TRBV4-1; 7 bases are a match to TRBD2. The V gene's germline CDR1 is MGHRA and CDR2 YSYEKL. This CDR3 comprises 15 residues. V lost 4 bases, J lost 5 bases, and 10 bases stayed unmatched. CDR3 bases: TGCGCCAGCAGCCGGGGGGGTAGGGACGGCGAGACCCAGTACTTC. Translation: CASSRGGRDGETQYF.

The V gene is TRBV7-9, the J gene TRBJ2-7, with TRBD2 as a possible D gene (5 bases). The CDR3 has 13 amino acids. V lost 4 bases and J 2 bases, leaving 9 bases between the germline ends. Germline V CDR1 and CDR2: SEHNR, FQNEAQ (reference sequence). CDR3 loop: CASSSTGAYEQYF. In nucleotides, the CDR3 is TGTGCCAGCAGCTCCACCGGGGCCTACGAGCAGTACTTC.

The CDR3 bases are TGTGCCAGCTCACCAGACAGGGGAGTGGACTATGGCTACACCTTC. Protein: CASSPDRGVDYGYTF. The V call is TRBV18, the J call TRBJ1-2, with 8 bases lining up with TRBD1. This CDR3 is built from 15 residues. CDR1 is KGHSH and CDR2 is LQKENI in the germline V gene. The V gene end was trimmed by 2 bases and the J gene end by 3 bases; junction bases not matched to a gene: 5.

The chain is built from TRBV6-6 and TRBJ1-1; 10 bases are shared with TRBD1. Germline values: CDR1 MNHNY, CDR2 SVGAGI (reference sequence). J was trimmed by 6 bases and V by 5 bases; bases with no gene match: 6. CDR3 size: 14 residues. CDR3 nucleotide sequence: TGTGCCAGCAGTGGGGGACAGGGGTGGGCTGAAGCTTTCTTT. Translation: CASSGGQGWAEAFF.

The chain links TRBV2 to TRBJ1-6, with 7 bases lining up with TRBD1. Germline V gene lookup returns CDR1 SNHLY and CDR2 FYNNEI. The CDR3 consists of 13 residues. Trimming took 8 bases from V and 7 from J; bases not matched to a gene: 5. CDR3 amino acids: CASLNRGNSPLHF. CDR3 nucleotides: TGTGCCAGCCTAAACAGGGGCAATTCACCCCTCCACTTT. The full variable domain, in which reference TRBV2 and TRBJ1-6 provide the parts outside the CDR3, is EPEVTQTPSHQVTQMGQEVILRCVPISNHLYFYWYRQILGQKVEFLVSFYNNEISEKSEIFDDQFSVERPDGSNFTLKIRSTKLEDSAMYFCASLNRGNSPLHFGNGTRLTVT.

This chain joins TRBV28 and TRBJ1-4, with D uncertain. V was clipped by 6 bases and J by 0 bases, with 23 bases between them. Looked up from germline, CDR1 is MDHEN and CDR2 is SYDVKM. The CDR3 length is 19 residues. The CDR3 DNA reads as TGTGCCAGCAGGCAATACCCTGGAACCTCCTCGGCAACTAATGAAAAACTGTTTTTT. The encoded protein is CASRQYPGTSSATNEKLFF. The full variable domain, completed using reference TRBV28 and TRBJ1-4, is DVKVTQSSRYLVKRTGEKVFLECVQDMDHENMFWYRQDPGLGLRLIYFSYDVKMKEKGDIPEGYSVSREKKERFSLILESASTNQTSMYLCASRQYPGTSSATNEKLFFGSGTQLSVL.